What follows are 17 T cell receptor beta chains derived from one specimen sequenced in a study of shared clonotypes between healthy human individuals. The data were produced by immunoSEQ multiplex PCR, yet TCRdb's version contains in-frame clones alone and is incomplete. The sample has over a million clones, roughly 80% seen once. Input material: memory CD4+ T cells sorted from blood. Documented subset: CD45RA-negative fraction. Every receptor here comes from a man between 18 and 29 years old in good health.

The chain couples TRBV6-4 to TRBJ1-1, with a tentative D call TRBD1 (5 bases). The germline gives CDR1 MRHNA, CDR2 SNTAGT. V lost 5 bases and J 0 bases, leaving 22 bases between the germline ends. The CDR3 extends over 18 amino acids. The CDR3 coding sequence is TGTGCCAGCAGTCCGCCTTCGACAGACACTTTAATGAACACTGAAGCTTTCTTT. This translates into CASSPPSTDTLMNTEAFF.

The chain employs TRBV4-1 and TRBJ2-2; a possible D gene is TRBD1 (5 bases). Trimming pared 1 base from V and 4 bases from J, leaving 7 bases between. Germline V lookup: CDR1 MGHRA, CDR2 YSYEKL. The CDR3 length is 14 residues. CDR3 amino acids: CASSQAGFTGELFF. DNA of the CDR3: TGCGCCAGCAGCCAAGCAGGGTTCACCGGGGAGCTGTTTTTT.

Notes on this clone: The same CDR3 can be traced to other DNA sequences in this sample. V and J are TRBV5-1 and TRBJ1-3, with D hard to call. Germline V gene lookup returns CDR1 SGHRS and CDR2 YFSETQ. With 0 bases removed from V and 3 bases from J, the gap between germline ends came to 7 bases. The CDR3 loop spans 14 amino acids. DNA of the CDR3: TGCGCCAGCAGCTTGGGAGGGTTTGGAAACACCATATATTTT. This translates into CASSLGGFGNTIYF.

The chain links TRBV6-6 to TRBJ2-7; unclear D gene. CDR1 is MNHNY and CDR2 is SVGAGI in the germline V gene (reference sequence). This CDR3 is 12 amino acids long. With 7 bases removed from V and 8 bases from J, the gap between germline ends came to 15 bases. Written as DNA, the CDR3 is TGTGCCAGCAAAGACACGTTCGGGCAGCAGTACTTC. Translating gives CASKDTFGQQYF.

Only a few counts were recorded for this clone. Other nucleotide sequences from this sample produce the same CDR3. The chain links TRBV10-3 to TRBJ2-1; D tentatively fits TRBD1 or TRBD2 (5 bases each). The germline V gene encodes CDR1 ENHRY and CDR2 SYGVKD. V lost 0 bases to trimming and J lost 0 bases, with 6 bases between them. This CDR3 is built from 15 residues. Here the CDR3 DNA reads TGTGCCATCAGTGAGTCTGGGGGCTCCTACAATGAGCAGTTCTTC. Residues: CAISESGGSYNEQFF.

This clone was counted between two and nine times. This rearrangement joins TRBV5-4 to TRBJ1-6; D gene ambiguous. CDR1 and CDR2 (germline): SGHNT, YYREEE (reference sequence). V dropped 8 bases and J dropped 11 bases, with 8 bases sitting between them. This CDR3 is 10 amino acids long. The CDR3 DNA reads TGTGCCAGTTTCTACCCACCCCTCCACTTT. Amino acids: CASFYPPLHF.

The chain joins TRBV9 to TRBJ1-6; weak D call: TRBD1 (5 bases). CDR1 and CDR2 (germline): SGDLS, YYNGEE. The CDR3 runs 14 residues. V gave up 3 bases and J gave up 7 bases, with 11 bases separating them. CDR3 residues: CASSGLGGNSPLHF. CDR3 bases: TGTGCCAGCAGCGGGTTGGGGGGGAATTCACCCCTCCACTTT.

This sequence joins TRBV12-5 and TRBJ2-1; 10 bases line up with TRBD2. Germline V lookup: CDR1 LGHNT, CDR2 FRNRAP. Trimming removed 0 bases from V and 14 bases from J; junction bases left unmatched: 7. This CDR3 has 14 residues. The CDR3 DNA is TGTGCTAGTGGTTTGGTCGGAGCGGGAGGGCCTGAGTTCTTC. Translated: CASGLVGAGGPEFF.

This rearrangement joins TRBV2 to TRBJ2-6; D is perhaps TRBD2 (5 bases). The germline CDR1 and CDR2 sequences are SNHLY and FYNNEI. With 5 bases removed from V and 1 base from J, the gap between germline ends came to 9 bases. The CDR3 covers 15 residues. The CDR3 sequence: CASSPLASGANVLTF. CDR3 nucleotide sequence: TGTGCCAGCAGTCCTTTAGCGTCTGGGGCCAACGTCCTGACTTTC.

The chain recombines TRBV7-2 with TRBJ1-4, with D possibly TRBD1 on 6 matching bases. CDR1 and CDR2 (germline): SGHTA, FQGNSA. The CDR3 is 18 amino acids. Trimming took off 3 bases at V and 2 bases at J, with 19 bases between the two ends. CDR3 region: CASSFDPWRGRTNEKLFF. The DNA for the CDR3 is TGTGCCAGCAGCTTCGATCCGTGGAGGGGGAGGACTAATGAAAAACTGTTTTTT.

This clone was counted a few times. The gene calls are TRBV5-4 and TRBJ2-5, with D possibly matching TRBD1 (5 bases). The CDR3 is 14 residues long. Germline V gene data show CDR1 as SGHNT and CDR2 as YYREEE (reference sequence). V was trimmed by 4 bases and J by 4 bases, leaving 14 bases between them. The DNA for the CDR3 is TGTGCCAGCAGCCCAGGACAAAGGGGAGAGACCCAGTACTTC. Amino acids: CASSPGQRGETQYF.

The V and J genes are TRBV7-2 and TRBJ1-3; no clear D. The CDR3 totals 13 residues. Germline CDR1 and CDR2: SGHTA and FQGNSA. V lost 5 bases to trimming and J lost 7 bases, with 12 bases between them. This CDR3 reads CASSTRTRNTIYF. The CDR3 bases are TGTGCCAGCAGCACACGGACGAGGAACACCATATATTTT.

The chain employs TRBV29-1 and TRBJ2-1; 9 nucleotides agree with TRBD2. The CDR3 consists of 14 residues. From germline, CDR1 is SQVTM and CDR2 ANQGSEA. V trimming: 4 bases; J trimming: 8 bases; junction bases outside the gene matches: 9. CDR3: CSVVGGRAIDEQFF. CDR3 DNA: TGCAGCGTTGTAGGCGGGAGGGCCATAGATGAGCAGTTCTTC.

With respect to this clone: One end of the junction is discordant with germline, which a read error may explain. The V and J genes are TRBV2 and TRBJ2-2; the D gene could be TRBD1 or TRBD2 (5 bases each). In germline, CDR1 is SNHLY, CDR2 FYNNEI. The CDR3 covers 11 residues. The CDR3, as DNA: TGTGCCAGCCAACAGGTCGGGAAGCTGTTTTTT. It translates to CASQQVGKLFF.

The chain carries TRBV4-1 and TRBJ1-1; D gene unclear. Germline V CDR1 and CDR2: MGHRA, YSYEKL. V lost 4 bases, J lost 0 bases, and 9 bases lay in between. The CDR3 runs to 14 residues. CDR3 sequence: CASSPQSLNTEAFF. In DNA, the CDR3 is TGCGCCAGCAGCCCCCAAAGTTTGAACACTGAAGCTTTCTTT.

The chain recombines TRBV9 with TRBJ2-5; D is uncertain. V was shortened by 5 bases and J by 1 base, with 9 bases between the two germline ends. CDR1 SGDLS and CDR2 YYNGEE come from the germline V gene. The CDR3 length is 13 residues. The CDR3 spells CASSFRTQETQYF. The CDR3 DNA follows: TGTGCCAGCAGTTTTAGGACCCAAGAGACCCAGTACTTC.

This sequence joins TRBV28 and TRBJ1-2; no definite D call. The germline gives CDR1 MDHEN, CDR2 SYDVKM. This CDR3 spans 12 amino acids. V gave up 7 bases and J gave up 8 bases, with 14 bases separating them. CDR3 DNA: TGTGCCAGCACCCCAGGCTTCAAGGGCTACACCTTC. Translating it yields CASTPGFKGYTF.